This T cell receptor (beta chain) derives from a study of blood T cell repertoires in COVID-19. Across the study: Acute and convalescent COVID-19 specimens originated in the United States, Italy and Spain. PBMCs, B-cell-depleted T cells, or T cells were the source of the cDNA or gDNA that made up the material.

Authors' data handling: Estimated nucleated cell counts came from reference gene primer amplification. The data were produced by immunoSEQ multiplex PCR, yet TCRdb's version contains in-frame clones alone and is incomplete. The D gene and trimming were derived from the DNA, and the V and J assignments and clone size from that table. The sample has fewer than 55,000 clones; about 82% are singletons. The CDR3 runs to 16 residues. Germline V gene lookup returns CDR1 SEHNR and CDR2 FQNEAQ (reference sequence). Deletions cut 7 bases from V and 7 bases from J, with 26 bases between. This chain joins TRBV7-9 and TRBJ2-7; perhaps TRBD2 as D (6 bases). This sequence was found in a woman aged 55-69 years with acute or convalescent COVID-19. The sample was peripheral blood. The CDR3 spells CASTGILAEGSREQYF. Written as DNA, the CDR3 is TGTGCCAGCACCGGTATTTTAGCGGAAGGTTCCCGGGAGCAGTACTTC.